This passage covers 7 T cell receptor beta chains from one sample sequenced in a study of identical twins. TCRdb re-analysed the 5' RACE reads in MiXCR, keeping a single row per CDR3 protein. The sample lists 640,000 or so distinct CDR3 sequences; around 6.1% were seen once. The specimen was naive T cells sorted from blood. These TCRs come from a man younger than 30 in good health.

The chain recombines TRBV11-1 with TRBJ2-1, with 10 bases aligning to TRBD2. The V gene end was trimmed by 2 bases and the J gene end by 5 bases; junction bases not matched to a gene: 12. This CDR3 contains 18 residues. Looked up from germline, CDR1 is SGHAT and CDR2 is FQDESV (reference sequence). CDR3 amino acids: CASSLLSGRARVHNEQFF. For the CDR3, the DNA is TGTGCCAGCAGCTTACTGAGCGGGAGGGCCAGGGTCCACAATGAGCAGTTCTTC.

A few counts support this clonotype. For the CDR3, the DNA is TGCAGTGCCACTGTCGGGGTTGCCAAAAACATTCAGTACTTC. It is translated as CSATVGVAKNIQYF. This sequence joins TRBV20-1 and TRBJ2-4, with D possibly matching TRBD2 (5 bases). V was shortened by 6 bases and J by 1 base, with 13 bases between the two germline ends. The CDR3 is 14 amino acids. Per the germline V gene, CDR1 is DFQATT and CDR2 is SNEGSKA (reference sequence).

This clonotype was counted between two and nine times. This chain connects TRBV7-8 to TRBJ2-5; possibly TRBD2 for D (6 bases). This CDR3 comprises 14 residues. Deletions cut 5 bases from V and 3 bases from J, with 13 bases between. Per germline, CDR1 SGHVS and CDR2 FQNEAQ. The CDR3 DNA reads TGTGCCAGCAGCGCACCGGGAGCGAAAGAGACCCAGTACTTC. Translation gives CASSAPGAKETQYF.

This clonotype was counted many times. No conserved phenylalanine or tryptophan is present at the end of the CDR3, so a read error is the likely explanation. The limits of the CDR3 on the DNA are not certain, so only TCRdb's listed CDR3 is given. V is TRBV4-1 and J is TRBJ2-1. CDR1 is MGHRA and CDR2 is YSYEKL in the germline V gene. The CDR3 extends over 8 residues, inclusive of both ends. CDR3 region: CASSQDGR.

There are many counts of this clonotype. This chain uses TRBV12-3 or TRBV12-4 with TRBJ2-1; either TRBD1 or TRBD2 may fit D (5 bases each). The ends were cut back, 3 bases at V and 4 bases at J, with 13 bases in the middle. The CDR3 length is 15 residues. The CDR3: CASSFKGPRYNEQFF. The CDR3 coding sequence is TGTGCCAGCAGTTTTAAGGGACCCCGTTACAATGAGCAGTTCTTC.

This clonotype has just a few counts. V is TRBV12-3 or TRBV12-4 and J is TRBJ2-1; 14 bases line up with TRBD2. After removal of 5 bases from V and 5 bases from J, the junction contained 5 bases not matched to a gene. This CDR3 comprises 16 residues. The CDR3 loop is CASSMRLAGGNNEQFF. DNA of the CDR3: TGTGCCAGCAGTATGCGACTAGCGGGAGGGAACAATGAGCAGTTCTTC.

This clonotype was observed many times. The CDR3 bases are TGCGCCAGCAGCCAATACGGAGCCTACGAGCAGTACTTC. Protein: CASSQYGAYEQYF. The chain recombines TRBV4-3 with TRBJ2-7; no definite D call. CDR3 size: 13 residues. V shed 2 bases and J shed 2 bases, with 7 bases lying between them. Germline CDR1 reads LGHNA; CDR2 reads YSLEER.